This entry is about one TCR beta chain. This record comes from a study of graft-versus-host responses after intestinal transplantation. Study-wide background: All recipients got anti-thymocyte globulin induction, then tacrolimus and steroids for approximately 3 years.

Graft-derived tissue was subjected to processing to liberate intraepithelial and lamina propria lymphocytes. V lost 1 base to trimming and J lost 3 bases, with 10 bases between them. Germline loops: CDR1 SGHRS, CDR2 YFSETQ. This CDR3 comprises 14 residues. Profiled with immunoSEQ multiplex PCR; TCRdb holds only in-frame clones, not every one. The data show 60,000 to 65,000 clones, around 86% seen once. This chain joins TRBV5-1 and TRBJ1-1, with D uncertain. The receptor was isolated from a human patient who received an intestinal transplant, so some T cells may come from the graft donor. Sequenced material: ileum tissue, taken less than 400 days after transplant. The DNA of the CDR3 is TGCGCCAGCAGCTTGCCCCGGACGGACACTGAAGCTTTCTTT. Its translation is CASSLPRTDTEAFF.